This T cell receptor beta chain is drawn from a study of blood T cell repertoires in COVID-19. Sequencing was performed with immunoSEQ multiplex PCR; in TCRdb, only in-frame clones are kept and a portion is missing. This table holds about 160,000 clones, roughly four fifths found once. Trimming cost V 3 bases and J 0 bases, with 12 bases left between them. In germline, CDR1 is SGHRS, CDR2 YFSETQ. This CDR3 comprises 15 residues. This clone was seen a few times. The chain couples TRBV5-1 to TRBJ1-1, with a weak D call TRBD1 (6 bases). The receptor was derived from a man aged 60 to 75 with active or convalescent COVID-19. Sequencing was performed on peripheral blood. This CDR3 is CASSSQTGMNTEAFF. Written as DNA, the CDR3 is TGCGCCAGCAGCTCTCAGACAGGAATGAACACTGAAGCTTTCTTT.